One sample yielded the 27 T cell receptor beta chains listed below, sequenced in a study of cytomegalovirus exposure and HLA in healthy donors. Measured with immunoSEQ multiplex PCR; TCRdb has only the in-frame clones, and not every one. Of about 160,000 clones listed, 86% are singletons. The specimen was PBMCs. The source of these receptors is a young woman in good health and CMV-seronegative.

The rearrangement joins TRBV6-1 to TRBJ1-6, with 10 bases lining up with TRBD1. CDR3 length: 15 residues. V lost 4 bases to trimming and J lost 11 bases; unmatched junction nucleotides: 8. Per the germline V gene, CDR1 is MNHNS and CDR2 is SASEGT. CDR3 nucleotide sequence: TGTGCCAGCAGTGTCCTCCGGGACAGGGGTCCACCCCTCCACTTT. Translated: CASSVLRDRGPPLHF.

This clone was observed a few times. A junction boundary mismatches the germline segment, possibly from a read error. The J gene is TRBJ1-1, the V gene TRBV7-6; tentative D call: TRBD1 (5 bases). The CDR3 contains 17 residues. The germline V gene has CDR1 SGHVS and CDR2 FNYEAQ. The chain's CDR3 is CASSRTGLPSMNSEAFF. CDR3 nucleotides: TGTGCCAGCAGTAGAACGGGACTTCCTTCTATGAACAGTGAAGCTTTCTTT.

CDR3 in DNA: TGCGCCAGTAGGACTAGTCCCTACGAGCAGTACTTC. Translation: CASRTSPYEQYF. The chain is built from TRBV5-1 and TRBJ2-7; 7 positions agree with TRBD2. The CDR3 length is 12 residues. CDR1 is SGHRS and CDR2 is YFSETQ in the germline V gene. V shed 8 bases, J shed 2 bases, and the junction held 4 bases outside the gene matches.

The V call is TRBV5-4, the J call TRBJ1-2; D might be TRBD1 (5 bases). Germline V gene data show CDR1 as SGHNT and CDR2 as YYREEE (reference sequence). V lost 7 bases, J lost 4 bases, and 20 bases lay in between. The CDR3 runs to 15 residues. The CDR3 DNA follows: TGTGCCAGCTCTAACCCGGGACTATTAGGCTATGGCTACACCTTC. It is translated as CASSNPGLLGYGYTF.

The V gene is TRBV7-3, the J gene TRBJ2-5; D unclear. Between the trimmed V and J ends, which lost 2 bases and 2 bases, there was a span of 6 bases. This CDR3 is 13 amino acids long. Germline V gene sequence: CDR1 SGHTA, CDR2 FQGTGA. The CDR3 region is CASSLARQETQYF. The CDR3 DNA sequence: TGTGCCAGCAGCTTAGCCAGACAAGAGACCCAGTACTTC.

J is TRBJ2-7 and V is TRBV6-6; a weak D match, TRBD1 (5 bases). Germline V gene lookup returns CDR1 MNHNY and CDR2 SVGAGI (reference sequence). V was clipped by 6 bases and J by 6 bases, with 21 bases between them. The CDR3 covers 15 residues. The CDR3 loop is CASRHTSPGYSEQYF. For the CDR3, the DNA is TGTGCCAGCAGACACACGTCCCCAGGGTATAGCGAGCAGTACTTC.

The rearrangement links TRBV15 to TRBJ2-3; 9 bases map to TRBD2. Germline-derived CDR1 and CDR2 are LNHNV and YYDKDF (reference sequence). V lost 2 bases and J lost 0; bases outside the gene matches: 9. The CDR3 totals 18 residues. CDR3 in amino acids: CATSRSSTGLASTDTQYF. CDR3 in DNA: TGTGCCACCAGCAGATCATCTACGGGACTAGCTAGCACAGATACGCAGTATTTT.

The genes are TRBV28 and TRBJ1-4; D uncertain. CDR3 size: 17 residues. Trimming pared 3 bases from V and 6 bases from J, leaving 20 bases between. The germline CDR1 and CDR2 sequences are MDHEN and SYDVKM. The CDR3 region is CASSFLLSPDGDEKLFF. The CDR3 nucleotides are TGTGCCAGCAGTTTCCTGCTATCTCCGGACGGCGATGAAAAACTGTTTTTT.

CDR3 sequence reads: CASSLRQGDGGGGYTF. In DNA, the CDR3 is TGTGCCAGCAGTTTAAGGCAGGGGGATGGAGGGGGTGGCTACACCTTC. The genes are TRBV27 and TRBJ1-2; TRBD1 aligns across 7 bases. The germline V gene encodes CDR1 MNHEY and CDR2 SMNVEV (reference sequence). Germline trimming cut 2 bases from V and 7 bases from J; bases unmatched to any gene: 13. The CDR3 is 16 amino acids.

The chain recombines TRBV28 with TRBJ2-5, with 15 nucleotides matching TRBD2. The CDR3 runs 16 residues. Germline V gene data show CDR1 as MDHEN and CDR2 as SYDVKM. V lost 6 bases and J lost 9; bases outside the gene matches: 11. CDR3 sequence reads: CASRHPGLAGGLAQYF. CDR3 sequence (DNA): TGTGCCAGCAGGCATCCGGGACTAGCGGGAGGTTTGGCCCAGTACTTC.

J is TRBJ1-2 and V is TRBV2; D perhaps matches TRBD1 (5 bases). The CDR3 totals 13 residues. Between the trimmed V and J ends, which lost 4 bases and 4 bases, there was a span of 10 bases. Per the germline V gene, CDR1 is SNHLY and CDR2 is FYNNEI. The CDR3 nucleotides read TGTGCCAGCAGTGTGGGAGGGACCTATGGCTACACCTTC. It codes for CASSVGGTYGYTF.

This clone showed up just once. V usage is TRBV28 and J usage is TRBJ2-7; D gene uncertain. The CDR3 sequence is 16 residues long. The V and J ends lost 5 bases and 0 bases respectively, with 17 bases between them. Germline CDR1 is MDHEN and CDR2 is SYDVKM. For the CDR3, the DNA is TGTGCCAGCAGTCTCCTGCATTTGATGAGCTCCTACGAGCAGTACTTC. This translates into CASSLLHLMSSYEQYF.

This clone was recorded once. The chain joins TRBV6-1 to TRBJ1-5; D remains unclear. Trimming pared 2 bases from V and 2 bases from J, leaving 10 bases between. CDR3 length: 15 amino acids. Germline CDR1 and CDR2: MNHNS and SASEGT. CDR3 DNA sequence: TGTGCCAGCAGTGAAATCGGGAGTCGCAATCAGCCCCAGCATTTT. It translates to CASSEIGSRNQPQHF.

V is TRBV5-6 and J is TRBJ2-5; TRBD1 is a possible D gene (7 bases). V lost 2 bases to trimming and J lost 5 bases, with 19 bases between them. The CDR3 has 16 amino acids. Germline V CDR1 and CDR2: SGHDT, YYEEEE. The CDR3 bases are TGTGCCAGCAGCTTAGCCACGACAGGGCGGGGTGAGACCCAGTACTTC. The encoded protein is CASSLATTGRGETQYF.

J is TRBJ2-5 and V is TRBV10-3; TRBD2 is a possible D gene (6 bases). CDR1 is ENHRY, CDR2 SYGVKD, per germline. The CDR3 is made up of 14 amino acids. Trimming removed 3 bases at V and 4 bases at J, with 12 bases between. Here the CDR3 DNA reads TGTGCCATCAGTGACACCCTCGGGGGAGAGACCCAGTACTTC. This encodes CAISDTLGGETQYF.

The gene calls are TRBV4-2 and TRBJ1-2, with 7 bases identical to TRBD1. Germline V gene lookup returns CDR1 LGHNA and CDR2 YNFKEQ. V trimming: 0 bases; J trimming: 4 bases; junction bases outside the gene matches: 11. The CDR3 loop spans 17 amino acids. CDR3 residues: CASSQDIGQDTFYGYTF. In DNA form, the CDR3 reads TGTGCCAGCAGCCAAGATATAGGACAGGACACGTTCTATGGCTACACCTTC.

The V call is TRBV2, the J call TRBJ2-1; D possibly corresponds to TRBD2 (6 bases). Between the trimmed V and J ends, which lost 4 bases and 4 bases, there was a span of 11 bases. The V gene's germline CDR1 is SNHLY and CDR2 FYNNEI. The CDR3 is 14 amino acids. The CDR3 protein is CASSGEAEYNEQFF. The CDR3 DNA follows: TGTGCCAGCAGTGGGGAGGCTGAGTACAATGAGCAGTTCTTC.

The genes are TRBV9 and TRBJ2-7; D may be TRBD2 (6 bases). This CDR3 is 14 amino acids long. The germline CDR1 and CDR2 sequences are SGDLS and YYNGEE. V was trimmed by 3 bases and J by 2 bases, leaving 12 bases between them. The CDR3 here is CASSGSGEPYEQYF. Written as DNA, the CDR3 is TGTGCCAGCAGCGGGTCGGGGGAACCCTACGAGCAGTACTTC. The full variable domain, in which reference TRBV9 and TRBJ2-7 provide the parts outside the CDR3, is DSGVTQTPKHLITATGQRVTLRCSPRSGDLSVYWYQQSLDQGLQFLIQYYNGEERAKGNILERFSAQQFPDLHSELNLSSLELGDSALYFCASSGSGEPYEQYFGPGTRLTVT.

J is TRBJ1-2 and V is TRBV7-2; the D is unclear. The CDR3 extends over 14 amino acids. Germline lookup yields CDR1 SGHTA and CDR2 FQGNSA. V lost 2 bases and J 2 bases, leaving 9 bases between the germline ends. CDR3 loop: CASSLTDGNYGYTF. The CDR3 DNA reads as TGTGCCAGCAGCTTAACCGACGGCAACTATGGCTACACCTTC.

V and J are TRBV27 and TRBJ2-7, with D perhaps matching TRBD1 or TRBD2 (5 bases each). The CDR3 is 13 amino acids. CDR1 is MNHEY and CDR2 is SMNVEV in the germline V gene (reference sequence). V dropped 4 bases and J dropped 2 bases, with 9 bases sitting between them. For the CDR3, the DNA is TGTGCCAGCAGTTACGGGACCCCCTACGAGCAGTACTTC. Protein product: CASSYGTPYEQYF.

The rearrangement uses TRBV9 and TRBJ1-2; D unresolved. V was cut by 2 bases and J by 4 bases, with 9 bases left in between. The germline gives CDR1 SGDLS, CDR2 YYNGEE. The CDR3 is 13 amino acids. The DNA of the CDR3 is TGTGCCAGCAGCGTCGGCCCGAGCTATGGCTACACCTTC. Protein sequence: CASSVGPSYGYTF.

This chain joins TRBV6-5 and TRBJ1-5, with D unresolved. Trimming left V 5 bases short and J 3 bases short, with 14 bases between. CDR3 length: 15 residues. Germline values: CDR1 MNHEY, CDR2 SVGAGI. The CDR3 loop reads CASSSNGRINQPQHF. CDR3 in DNA: TGTGCCAGCAGTAGTAACGGACGGATCAATCAGCCCCAGCATTTT.

This chain connects TRBV6-6 to TRBJ2-7; 9 positions match TRBD1. Trimming removed 2 bases from V and 5 bases from J; junction bases left unmatched: 7. This CDR3 comprises 15 residues. CDR1 MNHNY and CDR2 SVGAGI come from the germline V gene (reference sequence). CDR3 nucleotide sequence: TGTGCCAGCAGTTACAAGGGACAGGGTGACCACGAGCAGTACTTC. Translating gives CASSYKGQGDHEQYF.

This clone appeared a single time. The chain is built from TRBV6-5 and TRBJ2-1; 8 bases align to TRBD2. Germline V gene data show CDR1 as MNHEY and CDR2 as SVGAGI. With 2 bases clipped from V and 8 bases from J, the junction kept 2 bases outside the gene matches. The CDR3 extends over 13 amino acids. The CDR3 sequence is CASSYAGGYEQFF. Here the CDR3 DNA reads TGTGCCAGCAGTTACGCGGGGGGCTATGAGCAGTTCTTC.

V usage is TRBV2 and J usage is TRBJ2-1; tentatively, D is TRBD2 (6 bases). CDR1 is SNHLY and CDR2 is FYNNEI in the germline V gene. Deletions cut 7 bases from V and 3 bases from J, with 13 bases between. There are 14 residues in the CDR3. CDR3 sequence reads: CASNGAGNYNEQFF. The CDR3 bases are TGTGCCAGCAATGGGGCGGGGAACTACAATGAGCAGTTCTTC.

J is TRBJ2-7 and V is TRBV4-1; possibly TRBD1 for D (5 bases). Trimming cost V 2 bases and J 3 bases, with 8 bases left between them. Germline CDR1 reads MGHRA; CDR2 reads YSYEKL. The CDR3 contains 13 residues. This CDR3 is CASSQTTDYEQYF. The CDR3 nucleotides are TGCGCCAGCAGCCAAACGACAGACTACGAGCAGTACTTC.

This rearrangement joins TRBV9 to TRBJ2-1; 9 positions match TRBD2. With V trimmed by 3 bases and J by 8 bases, 9 bases remained unmatched. CDR1 is SGDLS, CDR2 YYNGEE, per germline. This CDR3 is 15 amino acids long. The DNA for the CDR3 is TGTGCCAGCAGCGGCTCTCTGCGGGGGGGAGATGAGCAGTTCTTC. This gives the protein CASSGSLRGGDEQFF.